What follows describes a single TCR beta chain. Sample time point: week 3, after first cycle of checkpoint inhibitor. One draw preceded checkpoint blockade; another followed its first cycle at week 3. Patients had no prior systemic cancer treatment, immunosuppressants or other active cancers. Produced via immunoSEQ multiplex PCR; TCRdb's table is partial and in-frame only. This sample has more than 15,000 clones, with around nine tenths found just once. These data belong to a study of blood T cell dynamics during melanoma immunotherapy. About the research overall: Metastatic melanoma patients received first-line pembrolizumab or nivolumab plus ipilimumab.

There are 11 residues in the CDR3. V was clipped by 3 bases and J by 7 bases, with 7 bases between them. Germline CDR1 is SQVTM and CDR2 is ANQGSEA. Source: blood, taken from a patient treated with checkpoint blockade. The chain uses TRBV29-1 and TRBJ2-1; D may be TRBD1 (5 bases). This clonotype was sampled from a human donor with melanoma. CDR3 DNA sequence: TGCAGCGTTGACAGGGTGAATGAGCAGTTCTTC. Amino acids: CSVDRVNEQFF.